This TCR beta chain was sequenced in a study of T cells in Graves' hyperthyroidism and ophthalmopathy. Overall study findings and caveats: Most thyroid clonotypes expanded above 0.001 were also detected in blood. Ophthalmopathy prediction by the model preceded onset by a median approximately 6.9 months.

This clonotype was seen more than once but under ten times. Its target is not known. There are 15 residues in the CDR3. Germline V gene data show CDR1 as MNHEY and CDR2 as SVGAGI. V was pared by 4 bases and J by 6 bases, with 11 bases of the junction left unmatched. Aged 18 to 65, the patients had hyperthyroidism that was newly diagnosed and had lasted under 2 months. TCR beta CDR3 sequences were amplified from RNA transcripts. The HTBI primer set served for first-round RT-PCR of the TCR CDR3. TCRdb re-called the multiplex PCR reads through MiXCR, storing one row per CDR3 protein. The sample consists of some 510,000 distinct CDR3 sequences, 46% of them appearing once.

The chain uses TRBV6-5 and TRBJ2-7; 8 nucleotides agree with TRBD1. This TCR was sampled from a woman younger than 30 with Graves' hyperthyroidism. Sequencing was done on a sample of peripheral blood or thyroid tissue (not recorded which). The CDR3 loop reads CASSSTGDGHGEQYF. In DNA, the CDR3 is TGTGCCAGCAGTTCGACAGGGGATGGGCACGGCGAGCAGTACTTC.